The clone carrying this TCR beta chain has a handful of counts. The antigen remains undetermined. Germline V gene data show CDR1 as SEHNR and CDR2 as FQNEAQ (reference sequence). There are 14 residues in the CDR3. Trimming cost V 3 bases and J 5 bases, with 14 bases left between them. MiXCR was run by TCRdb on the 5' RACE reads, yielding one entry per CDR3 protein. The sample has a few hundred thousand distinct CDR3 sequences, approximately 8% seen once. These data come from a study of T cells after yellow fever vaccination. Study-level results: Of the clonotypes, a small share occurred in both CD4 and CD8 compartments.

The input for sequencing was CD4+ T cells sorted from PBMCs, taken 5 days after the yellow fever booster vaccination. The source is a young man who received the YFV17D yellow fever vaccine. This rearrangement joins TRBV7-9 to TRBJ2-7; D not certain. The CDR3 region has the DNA TGTGCCAGCAGCTTGGTAGGGTTCATTGACGAGCAGTACTTC. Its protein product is CASSLVGFIDEQYF. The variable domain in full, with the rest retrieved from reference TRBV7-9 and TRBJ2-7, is DTGVSQNPRHKITKRGQNVTFRCDPISEHNRLYWYRQTLGQGPEFLTYFQNEAQLEKSRLLSDRFSAERPKGSFSTLEIQRTEQGDSAMYLCASSLVGFIDEQYFGPGTRLTVT.